This is a list of T cell receptor beta chains from one sample in a study of T cell changes during pregnancy in multiple sclerosis. Sequencing used immunoSEQ multiplex PCR; TCRdb keeps in-frame clones, though not all of them. The table lists about 81,000 clones, 93% of them singletons. The material was peripheral blood, obtained in the third trimester of pregnancy. The receptors were gathered from a female donor in good health, enrolled as a control in a pregnancy study. Both conserved end residues are part of each CDR3. Fields, in order: V gene, D gene, clone size, J gene, CDR3 protein, CDR3 DNA. The D gene is left open where the match is weak. Not every row has a clone size; where given, it reads once, few, many or a size class.

TRBV5-1	NA	NA	TRBJ1-2	CASSLEGGQNYGYTF	TGCGCCAGCAGCTTGGAAGGTGGACAGAACTATGGCTACACCTTC
TRBV14	TRBD1	NA	TRBJ2-5	CASSRTGQETQYF	TGTGCCAGCAGCCGGACAGGTCAAGAGACCCAGTACTTC
TRBV28	NA	NA	TRBJ2-5	CASSWPGAETQYF	TGTGCCAGCAGTTGGCCAGGGGCAGAGACCCAGTACTTC
TRBV28	TRBD1	NA	TRBJ2-5	CASSSGGETQYF	TGTGCCAGCAGTTCAGGGGGCGAGACCCAGTACTTC
TRBV5-1	TRBD1	NA	TRBJ2-1	CASSSTGEEALKFF	TGCGCCAGCAGCTCGACAGGGGAAGAAGCGCTAAAGTTCTTC
TRBV28	NA	NA	TRBJ1-2	CASSWSNNYGYTF	TGTGCCAGCAGCTGGAGCAATAACTATGGCTACACCTTC
TRBV6-4	NA	NA	TRBJ2-1	CASSAGSRPYNEQFF	TGTGCCAGCAGTGCCGGGAGCCGTCCCTACAATGAGCAGTTCTTC
TRBV19	NA	NA	TRBJ2-2	CASTPYFGRLAGELFF	TGTGCCAGTACCCCATATTTTGGGAGGTTAGCCGGGGAGCTGTTTTTT
TRBV11-2	NA	NA	TRBJ2-7	CASSPPGFSYEQYF	TGTGCCAGCAGCCCTCCGGGATTCTCCTACGAGCAGTACTTC
TRBV27	TRBD1	NA	TRBJ2-7	CASSPPRTGPSSYEQYF	TGTGCCAGCAGTCCCCCTCGGACAGGGCCGAGCTCCTACGAGCAGTACTTC
TRBV6-4	NA	NA	TRBJ2-3	CASSDGTSTDTQYF	TGTGCCAGCAGTGACGGGACTAGCACAGATACGCAGTATTTT
TRBV4-1	TRBD1	NA	TRBJ1-1	CASSQDRSTTEAFF	TGCGCCAGCAGCCAGGACAGGTCTACCACTGAAGCTTTCTTT
TRBV2	NA	NA	TRBJ1-5	CASRMIQSGQPQHF	TGTGCCAGCAGGATGATCCAGTCGGGTCAGCCCCAGCATTTT
TRBV7-2	TRBD2	NA	TRBJ2-7	CASSFGLVYEQYF	TGTGCCAGCAGCTTTGGACTAGTTTACGAGCAGTACTTC
TRBV6-5	TRBD1	once	TRBJ1-1	CASSPTGGTEAFF	TGTGCCAGCAGCCCCACAGGGGGCACTGAAGCTTTCTTT